What follows is one T cell receptor beta chain and its context. What it binds is not known. These data belong to a study of cytomegalovirus exposure and HLA in healthy donors. Study-level results: It was in a later analysis that TCR association rates were seen to vary by HLA locus, highest for DRB1 and lowest for HLA-C.

Germline assignment: CDR1 MDHEN and CDR2 SYDVKM. This CDR3 spans 16 amino acids. Trimming left V 5 bases short and J 2 bases short, with 17 bases between. The PCR made use of 60 Vbeta and 13 Jbeta primers. This table comes from immunoSEQ multiplex PCR, and its TCRdb copy is limited to in-frame clones, with some not included. The table records approximately 97,000 clones, 73% of them present only once. Sequenced material: PBMCs. The V and J genes are TRBV28 and TRBJ2-3; D gene ambiguous. The source is a man aged 40-55 years in good health and CMV-seronegative. CDR3 nucleotides: TGTGCCAGCAGTCCCGCCTCTATAACGCCCACAGATACGCAGTATTTT. Its translation is CASSPASITPTDTQYF.